These 12 T cell receptor beta chains originate from one sample sequenced in a study of graft-versus-host responses after intestinal transplantation. No antigen is known for these receptors. Profiling relied on immunoSEQ multiplex PCR, and the TCRdb table lists in-frame clones only, not all of them. The data contain 80,000 to 95,000 clones, approximately 90% of them singletons. The specimen was unstimulated CD8+ T cells sorted from spleen or lymph node cells, collected before intestinal transplant. The receptors originated from a human donor who received an intestinal transplant.

The chain combines TRBV5-6 with TRBJ2-7; D gene ambiguous. Trimming took off 0 bases at V and 2 bases at J, with 9 bases between the two ends. The CDR3 contains 14 residues. CDR1 and CDR2 (germline): SGHDT, YYEEEE. The CDR3 bases are TGTGCCAGCAGCTTGGCCCCGAGTCCCTACGAGCAGTACTTC. This gives the protein CASSLAPSPYEQYF.

This rearrangement joins TRBV6-6 to TRBJ2-5; 7 bases line up with TRBD1. The CDR3 is made up of 11 amino acids. V shed 7 bases and J 10 bases; nucleotides not matched to a gene: 6. Per germline, CDR1 MNHNY and CDR2 SVGAGI (reference sequence). The CDR3 is CASTEWDSQYF. CDR3 nucleotides: TGTGCCAGCACTGAATGGGACAGCCAGTACTTC.

The V and J genes are TRBV7-9 and TRBJ1-1; D gene ambiguous. V lost 2 bases and J lost 1, with 8 bases in between. Germline assignment: CDR1 SEHNR and CDR2 FQNEAQ (reference sequence). The CDR3 covers 14 residues. The CDR3 loop is CASSLIVRNTEAFF. CDR3 coding DNA: TGTGCCAGCAGCTTAATAGTCAGGAACACTGAAGCTTTCTTT.

The chain joins TRBV10-3 to TRBJ2-5; 10 positions agree with TRBD2. V dropped 2 bases and J dropped 3; count of bases not matched to a gene: 9. Per germline, CDR1 ENHRY and CDR2 SYGVKD. This CDR3 is 17 amino acids long. In nucleotides, the CDR3 is TGTGCCATCAGTGAGGCGATGTCTAGCGGGAGCAAAGAGACCCAGTACTTC. This gives the protein CAISEAMSSGSKETQYF.

The gene calls are TRBV12-5 and TRBJ1-1; 9 nucleotides agree with TRBD1. J gave up 1 base and V 10 bases, and 13 bases lay outside the gene matches. CDR1 LGHNT and CDR2 FRNRAP come from the germline V gene. The CDR3 sequence is 16 residues long. Here the CDR3 DNA reads TGTGCTACAATAATCGGGGACAGGGCGGAGAACACTGAAGCTTTCTTT. It codes for CATIIGDRAENTEAFF.

J is TRBJ1-2 and V is TRBV10-3, with D possibly matching TRBD1 (6 bases). The germline V and J ends were trimmed by 4 bases and 6 bases, with 21 bases remaining between them. The CDR3 has 16 residues. Germline CDR1 and CDR2: ENHRY and SYGVKD. In DNA, the CDR3 is TGTGCCATCAGTGGCTTCGTACAGGGATTGGTTCATGGCTACACCTTC. Protein product: CAISGFVQGLVHGYTF.

The chain combines TRBV29-1 with TRBJ2-5; D call uncertain. V lost 1 base and J 0 bases, leaving 9 bases between the germline ends. Per the germline V gene, CDR1 is SQVTM and CDR2 is ANQGSEA. The CDR3 loop spans 14 amino acids. The CDR3 DNA reads as TGCAGCGTTGAAGGGGTTGGCAACCAAGAGACCCAGTACTTC. Protein product: CSVEGVGNQETQYF.

The CDR3: CASSYSTSGRYNEQFF. The CDR3 DNA follows: TGTGCCAGCAGTTACTCCACTAGCGGGAGGTACAATGAGCAGTTCTTC. The gene calls are TRBV6-6 and TRBJ2-1, with 12 bases fitting TRBD2. Per the germline V gene, CDR1 is MNHNY and CDR2 is SVGAGI (reference sequence). V was clipped by 0 bases and J by 4 bases; unmatched bases: 1. The CDR3 sequence is 16 residues long.

The J gene is TRBJ2-4, the V gene TRBV5-4; TRBD2 agrees at 12 bases. Germline V lookup: CDR1 SGHNT, CDR2 YYREEE (reference sequence). Germline trimming cut 5 bases from V and 3 bases from J; bases unmatched to any gene: 12. The CDR3 loop spans 18 amino acids. CDR3 in amino acids: CASSPTSGRPMGKNIQYF. CDR3 in DNA: TGTGCCAGCAGTCCGACTAGCGGGAGACCCATGGGCAAAAACATTCAGTACTTC.

This clone has just one count. The rearrangement links TRBV19 to TRBJ1-2; TRBD1 agrees at 8 bases. Unmatched junction bases numbered 17, after V lost 10 bases and J lost 4 bases. The CDR3 consists of 16 residues. Germline CDR1 is LNHDA and CDR2 is SQIVND (reference sequence). This CDR3 reads CATNSAGTGGPYGYTF. The CDR3 DNA follows: TGTGCCACAAATTCCGCCGGGACAGGCGGTCCCTATGGCTACACCTTC.

In nucleotides, the CDR3 is TGTGCCAGCAGCTTGCGGGGGGGCTACAATGAGCAGTTCTTC. Translating gives CASSLRGGYNEQFF. The chain recombines TRBV5-4 with TRBJ2-1; 8 bases line up with TRBD2. This CDR3 is 14 amino acids long. From germline, CDR1 is SGHNT and CDR2 YYREEE (reference sequence). V shed 1 base, J shed 3 bases, and the junction held 0 bases outside the gene matches.

This chain joins TRBV4-1 and TRBJ2-1, with 7 bases lining up with TRBD2. Germline lookup yields CDR1 MGHRA and CDR2 YSYEKL. After removal of 7 bases from V and 1 base from J, the junction contained 7 bases not matched to a gene. The CDR3 loop spans 15 amino acids. For the CDR3, the DNA is TGCGCCAGCACCCGCGGGGGAGAGTCCTACAATGAGCAGTTCTTC. It is translated as CASTRGGESYNEQFF.